This TCR beta chain stems from a study of cytomegalovirus exposure and HLA in healthy donors. Amplification used 60 Vbeta primers and 13 Jbeta primers. TCRdb's table, derived via immunoSEQ multiplex PCR, lists solely in-frame clones and lacks some. This sample has about 270,000 clones, with around two thirds found just once. With 5 bases clipped from V and 2 bases from J, the junction kept 6 bases outside the gene matches. The CDR3 runs to 15 residues. Germline CDR1 is SGHVS and CDR2 is FQNEAQ. Study-level findings and limits: A later analysis linked a missense DCLRE1C variant to TCR beta V- and J-gene trimming. There were some V segments, including TRBV6-2 and TRBV6-3, excluded as indistinguishable. Differences between HLA loci emerged in a later analysis of TCR association rates, with DRB1 most and HLA-C fewest. The authors listed around 150 TCR beta chains as cytomegalovirus-associated.

For this clone: Its antigen is not identified.

This receptor was obtained from a female donor in good health and CMV-seronegative. Source material: PBMCs. V is TRBV7-8 and J is TRBJ2-7, with 10 nucleotides matching TRBD1. CDR3 region: CASSGGQGPTYEQYF. The CDR3 DNA reads TGTGCCAGCAGCGGGGGACAGGGGCCGACCTACGAGCAGTACTTC.